This T cell receptor (beta chain) appears in the sequencing data of a study of spatial heterogeneity in lung cancer. V lost 6 bases and J lost 2, with 14 bases in between. The CDR3 has 14 residues. Germline values: CDR1 MDHEN, CDR2 SYDVKM. The library protocol tagged each TCR cDNA with a unique molecular identifier. One entry per CDR3 protein, called by TCRdb with MiXCR from the 5' RACE reads. The sample contains about 25,000 distinct CDR3 sequences, 7% of which appear only once. Time point of the sample: sample taken at primary tumor resection. Unsorted samples of tumor, nontumor lung or frozen PBMC had their whole RNA sequenced.

This clonotype originated in a male donor with early-stage non-small cell lung cancer. J is TRBJ2-7 and V is TRBV28; D is undetermined. The sequenced sample was PBMCs, obtained at surgery. The chain's CDR3 is CASRPGPRPYEQYF. CDR3 in DNA: TGTGCCAGCAGGCCAGGCCCCCGACCCTACGAGCAGTACTTC.